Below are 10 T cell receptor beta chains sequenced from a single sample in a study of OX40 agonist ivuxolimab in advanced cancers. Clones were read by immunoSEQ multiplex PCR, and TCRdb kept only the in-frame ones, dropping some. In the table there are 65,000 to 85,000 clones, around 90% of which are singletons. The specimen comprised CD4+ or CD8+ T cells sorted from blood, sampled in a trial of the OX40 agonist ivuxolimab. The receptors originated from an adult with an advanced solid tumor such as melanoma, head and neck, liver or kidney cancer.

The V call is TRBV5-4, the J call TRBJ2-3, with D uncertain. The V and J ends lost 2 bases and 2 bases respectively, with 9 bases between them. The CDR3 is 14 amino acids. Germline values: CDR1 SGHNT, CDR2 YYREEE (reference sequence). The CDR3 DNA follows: TGTGCCAGCAGCTTCTTTGTCTCCACAGATACGCAGTATTTT. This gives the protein CASSFFVSTDTQYF.

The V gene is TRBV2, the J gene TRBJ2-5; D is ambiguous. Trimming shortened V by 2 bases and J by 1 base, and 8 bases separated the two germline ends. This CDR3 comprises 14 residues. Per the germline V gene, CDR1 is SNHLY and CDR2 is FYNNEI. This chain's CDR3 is CASSESRFQETQYF. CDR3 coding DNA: TGTGCCAGCAGTGAAAGCAGATTCCAAGAGACCCAGTACTTC.

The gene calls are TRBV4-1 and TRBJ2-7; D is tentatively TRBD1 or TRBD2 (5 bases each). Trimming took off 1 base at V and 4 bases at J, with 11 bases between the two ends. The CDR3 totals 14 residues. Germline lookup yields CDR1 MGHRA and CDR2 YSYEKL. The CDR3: CASSQGGGVYEQYF. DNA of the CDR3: TGCGCCAGCAGCCAAGGTGGGGGAGTTTACGAGCAGTACTTC.

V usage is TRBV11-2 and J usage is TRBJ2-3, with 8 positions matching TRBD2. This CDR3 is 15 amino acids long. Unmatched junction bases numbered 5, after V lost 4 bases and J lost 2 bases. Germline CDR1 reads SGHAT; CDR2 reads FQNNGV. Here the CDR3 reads CASSSAGGPTDTQYF. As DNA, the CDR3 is TGTGCCAGCAGCTCCGCGGGGGGCCCCACAGATACGCAGTATTTT. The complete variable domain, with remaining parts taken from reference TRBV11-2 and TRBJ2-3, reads EAGVAQSPRYKIIEKRQSVAFWCNPISGHATLYWYQQILGQGPKLLIQFQNNGVVDDSQLPKDRFSAERLKGVDSTLKIQPAKLEDSAVYLCASSSAGGPTDTQYFGPGTRLTVL.

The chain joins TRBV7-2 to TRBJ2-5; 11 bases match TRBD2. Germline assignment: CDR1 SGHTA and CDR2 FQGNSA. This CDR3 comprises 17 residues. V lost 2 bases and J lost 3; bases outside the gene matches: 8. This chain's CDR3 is CASSLWGAGLAEETQYF. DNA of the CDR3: TGTGCCAGCAGCTTATGGGGTGCGGGACTAGCGGAAGAGACCCAGTACTTC.

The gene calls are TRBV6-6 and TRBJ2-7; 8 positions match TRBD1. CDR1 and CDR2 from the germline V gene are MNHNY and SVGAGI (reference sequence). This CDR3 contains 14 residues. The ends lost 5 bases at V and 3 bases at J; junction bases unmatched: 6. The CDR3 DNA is TGTGCCAGCAGTCCGGACAGGGTGGGCTACGAGCAGTACTTC. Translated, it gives CASSPDRVGYEQYF.

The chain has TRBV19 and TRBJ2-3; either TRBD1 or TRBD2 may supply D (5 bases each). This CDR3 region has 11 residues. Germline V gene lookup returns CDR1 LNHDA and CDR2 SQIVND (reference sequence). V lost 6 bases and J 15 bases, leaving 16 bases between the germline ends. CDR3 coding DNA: TGTGCCAGTAGGATGGCGAGGGGATACTATTTT. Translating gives CASRMARGYYF.

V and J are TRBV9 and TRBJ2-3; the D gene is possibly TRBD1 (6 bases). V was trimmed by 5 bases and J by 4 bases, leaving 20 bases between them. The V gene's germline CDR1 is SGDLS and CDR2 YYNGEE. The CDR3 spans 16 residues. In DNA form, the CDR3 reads TGTGCCAGCAGTCCCAGTGGGGGCAATAGCGCAGATACGCAGTATTTT. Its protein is CASSPSGGNSADTQYF.

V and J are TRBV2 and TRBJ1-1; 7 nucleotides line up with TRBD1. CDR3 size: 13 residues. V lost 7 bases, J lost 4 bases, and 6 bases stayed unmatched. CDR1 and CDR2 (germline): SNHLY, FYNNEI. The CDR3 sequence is CASTAQGITEAFF. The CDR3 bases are TGTGCCAGCACTGCACAGGGGATCACTGAAGCTTTCTTT.

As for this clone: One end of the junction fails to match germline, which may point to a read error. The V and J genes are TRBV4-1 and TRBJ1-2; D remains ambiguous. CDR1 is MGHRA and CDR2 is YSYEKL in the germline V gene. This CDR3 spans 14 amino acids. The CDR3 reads CASSQGSTKYGYTF. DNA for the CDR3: TGCGCCAGCAGCCAAGGGAGTACTAAGTATGGCTACACCTTC.